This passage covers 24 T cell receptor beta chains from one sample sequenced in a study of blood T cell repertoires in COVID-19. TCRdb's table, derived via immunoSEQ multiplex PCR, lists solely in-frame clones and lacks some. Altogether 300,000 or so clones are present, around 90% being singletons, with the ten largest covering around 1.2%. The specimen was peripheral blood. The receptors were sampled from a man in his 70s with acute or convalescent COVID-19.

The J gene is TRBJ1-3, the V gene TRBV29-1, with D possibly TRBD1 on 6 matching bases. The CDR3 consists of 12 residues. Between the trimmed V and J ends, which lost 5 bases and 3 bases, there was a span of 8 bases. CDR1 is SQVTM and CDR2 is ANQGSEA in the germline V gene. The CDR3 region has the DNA TGCAGCGTTCTGGACAGTGGAAACACCATATATTTT. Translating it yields CSVLDSGNTIYF.

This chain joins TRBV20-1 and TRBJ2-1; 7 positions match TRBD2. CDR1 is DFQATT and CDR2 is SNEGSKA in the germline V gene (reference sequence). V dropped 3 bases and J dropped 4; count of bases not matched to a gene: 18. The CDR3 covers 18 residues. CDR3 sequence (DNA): TGCAGTGCTAGTGGTGCTAGCGGAAAAACGGGGGATTACAATGAGCAGTTCTTC. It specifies CSASGASGKTGDYNEQFF.

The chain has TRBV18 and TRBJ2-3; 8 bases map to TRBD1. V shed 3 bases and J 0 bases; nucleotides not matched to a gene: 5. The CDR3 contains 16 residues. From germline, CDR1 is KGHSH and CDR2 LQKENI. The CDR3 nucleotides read TGTGCCAGCTCACCCAGGGGGCAGGGGAGCACAGATACGCAGTATTTT. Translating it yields CASSPRGQGSTDTQYF.

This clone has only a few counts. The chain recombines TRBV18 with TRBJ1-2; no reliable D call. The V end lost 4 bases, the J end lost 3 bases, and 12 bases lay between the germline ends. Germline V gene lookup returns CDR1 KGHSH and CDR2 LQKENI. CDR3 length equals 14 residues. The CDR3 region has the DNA TGTGCCAGCTCACGGAAGGAGCTGGACTATGGCTACACCTTC. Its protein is CASSRKELDYGYTF. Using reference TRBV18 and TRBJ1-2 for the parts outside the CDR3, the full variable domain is NAGVMQNPRHLVRRRGQEARLRCSPMKGHSHVYWYRQLPEEGLKFMVYLQKENIIDESGMPKERFSAEFPKEGPSILRIQQVVRGDSAAYFCASSRKELDYGYTFGSGTRLTVV.

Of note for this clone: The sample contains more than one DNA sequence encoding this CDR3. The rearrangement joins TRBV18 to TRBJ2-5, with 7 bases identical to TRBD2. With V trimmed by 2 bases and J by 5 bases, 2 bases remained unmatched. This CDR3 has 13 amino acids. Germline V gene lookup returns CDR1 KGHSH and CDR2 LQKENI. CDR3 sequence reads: CASSPGGGETQYF. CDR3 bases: TGTGCCAGCTCACCAGGCGGGGGTGAGACCCAGTACTTC.

The CDR3 spells CASSLSLAGTGELFF. CDR3 nucleotides: TGTGCCAGCAGTTTAAGCCTAGCGGGGACCGGGGAGCTGTTTTTT. This chain joins TRBV28 and TRBJ2-2; 9 positions agree with TRBD2. CDR1 and CDR2 from the germline V gene are MDHEN and SYDVKM. V trimming: 2 bases; J trimming: 5 bases; junction bases outside the gene matches: 3. The CDR3 consists of 15 residues.

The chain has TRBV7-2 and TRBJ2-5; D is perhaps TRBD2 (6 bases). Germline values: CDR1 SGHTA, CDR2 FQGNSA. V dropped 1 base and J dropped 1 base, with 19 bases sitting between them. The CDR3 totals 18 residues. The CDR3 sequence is CASSLVPVGGDLQETQYF. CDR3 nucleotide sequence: TGTGCCAGCAGCTTAGTCCCCGTCGGCGGGGATCTCCAAGAGACCCAGTACTTC. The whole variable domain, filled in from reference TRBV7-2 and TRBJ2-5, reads GAGVSQSPSNKVTEKGKDVELRCDPISGHTALYWYRQSLGQGLEFLIYFQGNSAPDKSGLPSDRFSAERTGGSVSTLTIQRTQQEDSAVYLCASSLVPVGGDLQETQYFGPGTRLLVL.

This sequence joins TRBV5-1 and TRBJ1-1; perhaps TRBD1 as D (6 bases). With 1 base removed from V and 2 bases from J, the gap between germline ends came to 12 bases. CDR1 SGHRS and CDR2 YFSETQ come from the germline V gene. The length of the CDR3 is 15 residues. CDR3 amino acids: CASSLLQQGNTEAFF. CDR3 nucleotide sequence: TGCGCCAGCAGCTTGCTCCAACAGGGAAACACTGAAGCTTTCTTT.

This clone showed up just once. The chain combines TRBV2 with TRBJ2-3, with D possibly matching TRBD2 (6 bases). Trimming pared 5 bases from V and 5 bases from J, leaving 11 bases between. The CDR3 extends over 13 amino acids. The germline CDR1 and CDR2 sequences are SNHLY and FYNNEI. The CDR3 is CASSMGGIDTQYF. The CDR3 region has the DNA TGTGCCAGCAGTATGGGAGGAATAGATACGCAGTATTTT.

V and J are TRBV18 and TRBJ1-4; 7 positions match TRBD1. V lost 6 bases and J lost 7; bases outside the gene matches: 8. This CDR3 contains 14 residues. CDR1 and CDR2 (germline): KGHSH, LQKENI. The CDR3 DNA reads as TGTGCCAGCTCGACACAGGGGAGGAGTGAAAAACTGTTTTTT. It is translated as CASSTQGRSEKLFF.

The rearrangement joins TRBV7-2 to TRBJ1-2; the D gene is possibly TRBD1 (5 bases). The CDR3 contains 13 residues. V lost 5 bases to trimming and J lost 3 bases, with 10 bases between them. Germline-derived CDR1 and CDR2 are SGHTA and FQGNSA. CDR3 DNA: TGTGCCAGCAGCGCCGACAGCCACTATGGCTACACCTTC. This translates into CASSADSHYGYTF. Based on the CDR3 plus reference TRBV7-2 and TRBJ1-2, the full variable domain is GAGVSQSPSNKVTEKGKDVELRCDPISGHTALYWYRQSLGQGLEFLIYFQGNSAPDKSGLPSDRFSAERTGGSVSTLTIQRTQQEDSAVYLCASSADSHYGYTFGSGTRLTVV.

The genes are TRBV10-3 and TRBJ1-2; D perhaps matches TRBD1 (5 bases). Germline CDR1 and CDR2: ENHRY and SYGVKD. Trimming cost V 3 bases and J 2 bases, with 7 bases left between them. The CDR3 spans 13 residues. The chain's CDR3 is CAISEAGNYGYTF. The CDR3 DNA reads TGTGCCATCAGTGAAGCAGGGAACTATGGCTACACCTTC.

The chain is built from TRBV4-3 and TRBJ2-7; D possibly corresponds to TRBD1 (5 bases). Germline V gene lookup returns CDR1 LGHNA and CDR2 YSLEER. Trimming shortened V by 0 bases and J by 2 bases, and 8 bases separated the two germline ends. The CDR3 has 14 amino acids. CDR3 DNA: TGCGCCAGCAGCCAAGAGACAGAAACCTACGAGCAGTACTTC. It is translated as CASSQETETYEQYF.

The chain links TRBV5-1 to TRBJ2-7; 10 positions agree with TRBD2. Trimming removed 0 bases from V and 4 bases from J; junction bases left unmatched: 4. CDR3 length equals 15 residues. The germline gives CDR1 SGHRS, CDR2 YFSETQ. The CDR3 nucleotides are TGCGCCAGCAGCTTGGGGCTAGCGGGAGTGTACGAGCAGTACTTC. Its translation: CASSLGLAGVYEQYF.

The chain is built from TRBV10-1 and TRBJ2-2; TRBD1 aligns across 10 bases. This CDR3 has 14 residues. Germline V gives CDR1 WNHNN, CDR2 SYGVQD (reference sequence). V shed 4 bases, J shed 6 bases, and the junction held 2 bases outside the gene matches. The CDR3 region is CASSVGQGAGELFF. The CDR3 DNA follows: TGCGCCAGCAGTGTTGGACAGGGGGCCGGGGAGCTGTTTTTT.

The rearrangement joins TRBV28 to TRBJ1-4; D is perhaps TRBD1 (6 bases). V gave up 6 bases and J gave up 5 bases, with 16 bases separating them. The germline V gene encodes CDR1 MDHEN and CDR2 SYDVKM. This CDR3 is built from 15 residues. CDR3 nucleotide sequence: TGTGCCAGCAGAGAGGGGGACACCAGCAATGAAAAACTGTTTTTT. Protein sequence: CASREGDTSNEKLFF.

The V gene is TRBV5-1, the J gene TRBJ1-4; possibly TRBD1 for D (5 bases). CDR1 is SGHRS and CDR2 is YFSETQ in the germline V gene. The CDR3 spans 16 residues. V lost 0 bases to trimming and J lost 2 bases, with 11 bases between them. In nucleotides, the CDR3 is TGCGCCAGCAGCTTGGCCGGGGGTCCGACTAATGAAAAACTGTTTTTT. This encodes CASSLAGGPTNEKLFF.

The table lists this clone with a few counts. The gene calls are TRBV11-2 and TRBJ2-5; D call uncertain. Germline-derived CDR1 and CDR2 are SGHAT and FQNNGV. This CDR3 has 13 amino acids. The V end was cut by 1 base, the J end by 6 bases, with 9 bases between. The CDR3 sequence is CASSLGHEKTQYF. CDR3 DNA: TGTGCCAGCAGCTTAGGACATGAAAAGACCCAGTACTTC.

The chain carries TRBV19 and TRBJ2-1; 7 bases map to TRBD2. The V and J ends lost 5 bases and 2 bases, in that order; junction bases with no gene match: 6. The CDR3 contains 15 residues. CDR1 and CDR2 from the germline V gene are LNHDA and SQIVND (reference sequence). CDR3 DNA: TGTGCCAGTAGTGCCAGCGGGGCCCCCTACAATGAGCAGTTCTTC. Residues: CASSASGAPYNEQFF.

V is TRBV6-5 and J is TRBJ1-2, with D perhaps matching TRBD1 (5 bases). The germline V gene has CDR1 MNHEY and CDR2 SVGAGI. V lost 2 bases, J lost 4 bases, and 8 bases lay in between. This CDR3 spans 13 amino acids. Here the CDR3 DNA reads TGTGCCAGCAGTTACGGGGGGTTCTATGGCTACACCTTC. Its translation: CASSYGGFYGYTF.

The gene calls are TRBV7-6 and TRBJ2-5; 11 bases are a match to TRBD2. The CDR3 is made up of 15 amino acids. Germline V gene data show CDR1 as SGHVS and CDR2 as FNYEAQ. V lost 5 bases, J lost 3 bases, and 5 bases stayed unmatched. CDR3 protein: CASSHLLAGEETQYF. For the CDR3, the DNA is TGTGCCAGCAGCCACCTACTAGCGGGAGAAGAGACCCAGTACTTC.

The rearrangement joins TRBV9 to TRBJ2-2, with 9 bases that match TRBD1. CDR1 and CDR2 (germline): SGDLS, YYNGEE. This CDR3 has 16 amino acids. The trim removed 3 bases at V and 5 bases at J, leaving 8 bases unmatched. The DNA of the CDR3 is TGTGCCAGCAGCGACCGGGACAGGGAGGCGACCGGGGAGCTGTTTTTT. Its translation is CASSDRDREATGELFF.

The CDR3 protein is CASSLFGETQYF. The CDR3 bases are TGTGCCAGCAGTTTGTTCGGGGAGACCCAGTACTTC. The chain links TRBV12-3 or TRBV12-4 to TRBJ2-5; D remains ambiguous. V lost 3 bases and J lost 5, with 7 bases in between. The CDR3 length is 12 residues.

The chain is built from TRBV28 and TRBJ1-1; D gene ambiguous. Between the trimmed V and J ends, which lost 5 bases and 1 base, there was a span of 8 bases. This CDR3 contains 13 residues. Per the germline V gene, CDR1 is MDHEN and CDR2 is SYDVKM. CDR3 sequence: CASSRTANTEAFF. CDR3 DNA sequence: TGTGCCAGCAGTAGGACTGCGAACACTGAAGCTTTCTTT.